This TCR beta chain originates from a study of early T cells in non-severe SARS-CoV-2 infection. This CDR3 has 13 residues. Deletions cut 8 bases from V and 6 bases from J, with 13 bases between. Germline V gene lookup returns CDR1 SGHAT and CDR2 FQNNGV. Broader study findings: VDJdb matching, biased toward anti-spike CD8 responses, missed private and CD4 specificities.

Turning to this clonotype: What it recognizes is unknown.

Individual cDNA molecules received unique molecular identifiers during library preparation. TCRdb reanalysed the 5' RACE reads using MiXCR and keeps one entry per CDR3 protein. The sample lists 65,000 to 85,000 distinct CDR3 sequences, 11% occurring once. Source material: whole blood. This receptor was identified in an adult who was a healthcare worker with PCR-confirmed SARS-CoV-2 infection or an uninfected control (not recorded which). V and J are TRBV11-2 and TRBJ1-4, with D perhaps TRBD1 (5 bases). The CDR3 here is CASAGRDYEKLFF. The CDR3 DNA follows: TGTGCCAGCGCGGGCAGGGATTATGAAAAACTGTTTTTT.